This T cell receptor (beta chain) originates from a study of cytomegalovirus exposure and HLA in healthy donors. While the first cohort had several hundred subjects, the donors belonged to the separate validation cohort of roughly 130 subjects. Here immunoSEQ multiplex PCR was the method, and the copy in TCRdb shows in-frame clones only, minus some. The table includes 150,000 to 200,000 clones, 80% to 90% detected once. About this clone: Antigen: not known.

Study results and caveats: Published work reported that the classifier diagnosed cytomegalovirus status with high specificity and sensitivity. The authors enumerated around 150 TCR beta chains as linked to cytomegalovirus.

The sequenced material came from PBMCs. The TCR comes from a woman under 40 in good health and CMV-seropositive.

CDR3 protein: CASSTVTGSFIYGYTF. CDR3 DNA: TGTGCCAGCAGCACAGTGACAGGGAGTTTCATTTATGGCTACACCTTC. The chain has TRBV27 and TRBJ1-2, with 7 bases lining up with TRBD1. V dropped 6 bases and J dropped 5; count of bases not matched to a gene: 15. The V gene's germline CDR1 is MNHEY and CDR2 SMNVEV (reference sequence). CDR3 length equals 16 residues.